Listed below are T cell receptor beta chains from one sample, sequenced in a study of blood T cell repertoires in COVID-19. Assay used: immunoSEQ multiplex PCR; TCRdb lists only in-frame clones, some missing. The sample includes fewer than 85,000 clones, roughly four fifths of them seen just once. Sequencing was performed on peripheral blood. The receptor set was obtained from an older woman with acute or convalescent COVID-19. The CDR3 runs from the conserved cysteine through the conserved F or W. The D gene is left open where the match is weak. Clone size is shown for a subset of rows, as once, few, many or a class of expanded clone.

d_gene: .; abundance: .; j_gene: TRBJ1-5; v_gene: TRBV18; CDR3aa: CASSPLLNQPQHF; CDR3nt: TGTGCCAGCTCACCTTTATTAAATCAGCCCCAGCATTTT
d_gene: TRBD2; abundance: .; j_gene: TRBJ2-3; v_gene: TRBV5-4; CDR3aa: CASSLRLAGDITDTQYF; CDR3nt: TGTGCCAGCAGCTTGCGACTAGCGGGAGATATCACAGATACGCAGTATTTT
d_gene: .; abundance: .; j_gene: TRBJ1-1; v_gene: TRBV2; CDR3aa: CASSDGNMNTEAFF; CDR3nt: TGTGCCAGCAGTGACGGGAACATGAACACTGAAGCTTTCTTT
d_gene: TRBD2; abundance: .; j_gene: TRBJ2-5; v_gene: TRBV18; CDR3aa: CASSKRDREKETQYF; CDR3nt: TGTGCCAGCTCGAAGCGGGACCGAGAGAAAGAGACCCAGTACTTC
d_gene: .; abundance: .; j_gene: TRBJ1-2; v_gene: TRBV18; CDR3aa: CASSPLSTGYTF; CDR3nt: TGTGCCAGCTCACCTCTGAGTACGGGCTACACCTTC
d_gene: TRBD2; abundance: .; j_gene: TRBJ2-3; v_gene: TRBV7-2; CDR3aa: CASSLAGAGVLQDTQYF; CDR3nt: TGTGCCAGCAGCTTAGCGGGAGCGGGGGTTTTACAGGATACGCAGTATTTT
d_gene: TRBD1; abundance: .; j_gene: TRBJ1-2; v_gene: TRBV7-9; CDR3aa: CASRQGQHYGYTF; CDR3nt: TGTGCCAGCAGACAGGGACAGCACTATGGCTACACCTTC
d_gene: TRBD2; abundance: .; j_gene: TRBJ2-1; v_gene: TRBV19; CDR3aa: CASSAGTSGNNEQFF; CDR3nt: TGTGCCAGTAGTGCCGGGACTAGCGGAAACAATGAGCAGTTCTTC
d_gene: .; abundance: .; j_gene: TRBJ2-3; v_gene: TRBV2; CDR3aa: CAISGRRDTDTQYF; CDR3nt: TGTGCCATCTCAGGTCGCCGGGATACAGATACGCAGTATTTT
d_gene: .; abundance: .; j_gene: TRBJ1-1; v_gene: TRBV14; CDR3aa: CASSQTKTGMYTEAFF; CDR3nt: TGTGCCAGCAGCCAGACAAAGACAGGAATGTACACTGAAGCTTTCTTT
d_gene: .; abundance: .; j_gene: TRBJ1-4; v_gene: TRBV6-5; CDR3aa: CASSRTVTNEKLFF; CDR3nt: TGTGCCAGCAGTAGGACAGTAACTAATGAAAAACTGTTTTTT
d_gene: .; abundance: .; j_gene: TRBJ1-1; v_gene: TRBV13; CDR3aa: CASSLQNTEAFF; CDR3nt: TGTGCCAGCAGCTTACAGAACACTGAAGCTTTCTTT
d_gene: TRBD1; abundance: few; j_gene: TRBJ1-2; v_gene: TRBV28; CDR3aa: CASSLWAGGNYGYTF; CDR3nt: TGTGCCAGCAGTTTATGGGCAGGGGGTAACTATGGCTACACCTTC
d_gene: TRBD1; abundance: once; j_gene: TRBJ1-2; v_gene: TRBV7-8; CDR3aa: CASSLAQGATGYGYTF; CDR3nt: TGTGCCAGCAGCTTAGCTCAGGGGGCCACGGGGTATGGCTACACCTTC
d_gene: .; abundance: .; j_gene: TRBJ2-2; v_gene: TRBV5-5; CDR3aa: CASSSKGITGELFF; CDR3nt: TGTGCCAGCAGCTCGAAGGGGATCACCGGGGAGCTGTTTTTT
d_gene: TRBD1; abundance: .; j_gene: TRBJ2-5; v_gene: TRBV11-3; CDR3aa: CASSFQGAETQYF; CDR3nt: TGTGCCAGCAGCTTTCAGGGGGCGGAGACCCAGTACTTC
d_gene: TRBD2; abundance: medium-sized; j_gene: TRBJ2-7; v_gene: TRBV10-3; CDR3aa: CAISEGLGLAGSYEQYF; CDR3nt: TGTGCCATCAGTGAAGGTCTCGGGCTAGCGGGGTCCTACGAGCAGTACTTC
d_gene: .; abundance: .; j_gene: TRBJ1-4; v_gene: TRBV6-6; CDR3aa: CASSYWGSNEKLFF; CDR3nt: TGTGCCAGCAGTTACTGGGGCTCCAATGAAAAACTGTTTTTT
d_gene: .; abundance: .; j_gene: TRBJ1-2; v_gene: TRBV6-5; CDR3aa: CASRVGGNRDGYTF; CDR3nt: TGTGCCAGCCGAGTGGGGGGGAACAGAGATGGCTACACCTTC
d_gene: .; abundance: .; j_gene: TRBJ1-1; v_gene: TRBV5-1; CDR3aa: CASSLDPGRASEAFF; CDR3nt: TGCGCCAGCAGCTTGGACCCTGGCAGGGCCTCTGAAGCTTTCTTT
d_gene: .; abundance: .; j_gene: TRBJ1-1; v_gene: TRBV11-2; CDR3aa: CASLRTSNLNTEAFF; CDR3nt: TGTGCCAGCCTCAGAACATCGAATTTGAACACTGAAGCTTTCTTT
d_gene: .; abundance: .; j_gene: TRBJ1-5; v_gene: TRBV2; CDR3aa: CASSVGTDSNQPQHF; CDR3nt: TGTGCCAGCAGTGTCGGTACAGATAGCAATCAGCCCCAGCATTTT
d_gene: .; abundance: .; j_gene: TRBJ2-5; v_gene: TRBV25-1; CDR3aa: CASSELGGASPETQYF; CDR3nt: TGTGCCAGCAGTGAACTAGGTGGAGCGTCCCCGGAGACCCAGTACTTC
d_gene: .; abundance: .; j_gene: TRBJ1-1; v_gene: TRBV15; CDR3aa: CATSRDTGTNTEAFF; CDR3nt: TGTGCCACCAGCAGGGACACAGGGACGAACACTGAAGCTTTCTTT
d_gene: .; abundance: .; j_gene: TRBJ1-1; v_gene: TRBV12-3/TRBV12-4; CDR3aa: CASSDWDKAFF; CDR3nt: TGTGCCAGCAGTGACTGGGACAAAGCTTTCTTT